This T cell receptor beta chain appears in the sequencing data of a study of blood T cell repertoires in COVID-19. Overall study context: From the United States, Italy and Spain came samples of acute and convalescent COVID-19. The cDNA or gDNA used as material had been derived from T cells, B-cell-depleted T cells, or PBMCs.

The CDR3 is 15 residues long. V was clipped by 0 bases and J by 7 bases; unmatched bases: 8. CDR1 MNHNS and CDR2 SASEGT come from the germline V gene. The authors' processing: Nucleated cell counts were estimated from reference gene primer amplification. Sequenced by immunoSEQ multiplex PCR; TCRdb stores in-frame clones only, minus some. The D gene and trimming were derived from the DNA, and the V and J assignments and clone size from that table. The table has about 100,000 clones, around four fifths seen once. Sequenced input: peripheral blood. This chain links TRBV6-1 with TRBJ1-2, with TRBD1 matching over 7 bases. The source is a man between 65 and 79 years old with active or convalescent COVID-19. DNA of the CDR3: TGTGCCAGCAGTGAAGCGAGCGGACAGGTTGGTGGCTACACCTTC. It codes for CASSEASGQVGGYTF.